The 29 T cell receptor beta chains presented below share a single source sample, sequenced in a study of identical twins. Using its own MiXCR run on the 5' RACE reads, TCRdb lists one record per CDR3 protein. The table has roughly 690,000 distinct CDR3 sequences, 6% to 6.5% seen once; the top ten hold around 1.7%. The sample taken for sequencing was naive T cells sorted from blood. These TCRs come from a man younger than 30 in good health.

The rearrangement links TRBV3-1 to TRBJ1-1; D remains unclear. CDR1 is LGHDT and CDR2 is YNNKEL in the germline V gene (reference sequence). The CDR3 extends over 14 amino acids. V lost 2 bases to trimming and J lost 1 base, with 8 bases between them. The CDR3 nucleotides are TGTGCCAGCAGCCAAATTTCAGGGAACACTGAAGCTTTCTTT. Translated, it gives CASSQISGNTEAFF.

This clonotype was seen many times. The chain recombines TRBV9 with TRBJ1-1; D not certain. Deletions cut 2 bases from V and 1 base from J, with 6 bases between. There are 13 residues in the CDR3. Germline V lookup: CDR1 SGDLS, CDR2 YYNGEE. In nucleotides, the CDR3 is TGTGCCAGCAGCGTCTACGGGAACACTGAAGCTTTCTTT. The encoded protein is CASSVYGNTEAFF.

The CDR3 reads CASSRGPGLGGETQYF. In DNA form, the CDR3 reads TGTGCCAGCAGTAGGGGACCGGGACTAGGAGGGGAGACCCAGTACTTC. The chain uses TRBV27 and TRBJ2-5; 8 nucleotides line up with TRBD2. The V and J ends lost 5 bases and 5 bases, in that order; junction bases with no gene match: 13. Germline V gives CDR1 MNHEY, CDR2 SMNVEV (reference sequence). The CDR3 spans 16 residues.

There are many counts of this clonotype. The chain combines TRBV20-1 with TRBJ2-2; a possible D gene is TRBD2 (5 bases). Germline V gene data show CDR1 as DFQATT and CDR2 as SNEGSKA (reference sequence). V was cut by 3 bases and J by 0 bases, with 14 bases left in between. CDR3 length equals 16 residues. The chain's CDR3 is CSASVTGTANTGELFF. DNA of the CDR3: TGCAGTGCTAGTGTAACGGGAACTGCGAACACCGGGGAGCTGTTTTTT.

As regards this clonotype: A much more abundant neighbour one base away suggests this may be a read error. CDR3 sequence (DNA): TGTGCCAGCAGGGTAGCTCGTGGCCGAGAGACCCAGTACTTC. It encodes CASRVARGRETQYF. The chain couples TRBV9 to TRBJ2-5; D remains ambiguous. From germline, CDR1 is SGDLS and CDR2 YYNGEE. The length of the CDR3 is 14 residues.

This clonotype was recorded at least ten times. This sequence joins TRBV25-1 and TRBJ2-1; 8 nucleotides agree with TRBD2. The V gene's germline CDR1 is MGHDK and CDR2 SYGVNS. This CDR3 spans 16 amino acids. The V segment lost 4 bases and the J segment 2 bases; nucleotides outside the gene matches: 7. The CDR3 loop reads CASSGGTRGPYNEQFF. CDR3 in DNA: TGTGCCAGCAGTGGAGGGACTAGAGGACCCTACAATGAGCAGTTCTTC.

This clonotype appeared many times. The chain carries TRBV6-5 and TRBJ2-2; 10 positions agree with TRBD2. The length of the CDR3 is 17 residues. Per the germline V gene, CDR1 is MNHEY and CDR2 is SVGAGI. The trim removed 0 bases at V and 2 bases at J, leaving 3 bases unmatched. The CDR3 sequence: CASSYSGLATNTGELFF. CDR3 sequence (DNA): TGTGCCAGCAGTTACTCGGGACTAGCGACTAACACCGGGGAGCTGTTTTTT.

The chain combines TRBV20-1 with TRBJ1-1; TRBD1 matches 7 bases. The CDR3 covers 16 residues. Germline V CDR1 and CDR2: DFQATT, SNEGSKA (reference sequence). V shed 6 bases and J 0 bases; nucleotides not matched to a gene: 13. The CDR3 region has the DNA TGCAGTGCAGTGACAGGGCCTCGGGGGGTGAACACTGAAGCTTTCTTT. This codes for CSAVTGPRGVNTEAFF.

The V call is TRBV7-8, the J call TRBJ2-2; 9 nucleotides align to TRBD1. Germline V gives CDR1 SGHVS, CDR2 FQNEAQ. With 4 bases clipped from V and 3 bases from J, the junction kept 6 bases outside the gene matches. The CDR3 extends over 16 amino acids. The CDR3 DNA follows: TGTGCCAGCAGCTCTACGGGACAGGGCTACACCGGGGAGCTGTTTTTT. This translates into CASSSTGQGYTGELFF. Full variable domain (rest looked up from reference TRBV7-8 and TRBJ2-2): GAGVSQSPRYKVAKRGQDVALRCDPISGHVSLFWYQQALGQGPEFLTYFQNEAQLDKSGLPSDRFFAERPEGSVSTLKIQRTQQEDSAVYLCASSSTGQGYTGELFFGEGSRLTVL.

This clonotype was counted between two and nine times. The V and J genes are TRBV11-2 and TRBJ2-6, with TRBD1 matching over 10 bases. Germline CDR1 and CDR2: SGHAT and FQNNGV. The V gene end was trimmed by 6 bases and the J gene end by 2 bases; junction bases not matched to a gene: 7. The length of the CDR3 is 17 residues. Written as DNA, the CDR3 is TGTGCCAGCAGAAAGAGACAGGGGGCGCCTGGGGCCAACGTCCTGACTTTC. This encodes CASRKRQGAPGANVLTF.

This clonotype was observed at least ten times. The chain uses TRBV12-3 or TRBV12-4 and TRBJ2-3; D gene ambiguous. The CDR3 loop spans 12 amino acids. Trimming removed 5 bases from V and 5 bases from J, with 8 bases in between. The CDR3: CASSPMEDTQYF. The CDR3 nucleotides read TGTGCCAGCAGTCCCATGGAAGATACGCAGTATTTT.

This clonotype was found a few times. The chain carries TRBV10-3 and TRBJ2-4, with 8 bases lining up with TRBD1. Trimming took 0 bases from V and 0 from J; bases not matched to a gene: 7. Per the germline V gene, CDR1 is ENHRY and CDR2 is SYGVKD. The CDR3 totals 18 residues. The CDR3 here is CAISESGQVQLAKNIQYF. In DNA, the CDR3 is TGTGCCATCAGTGAGTCGGGACAGGTTCAACTAGCCAAAAACATTCAGTACTTC.

Remarks on this clonotype: This may come from a read error, since a much larger clone is one base off. This sequence joins TRBV7-8 and TRBJ2-1; no definite D call. The V gene's germline CDR1 is SGHVS and CDR2 FQNEAQ. The CDR3 totals 15 residues. CDR3 nucleotides: TGTGCCAGCAGCGCGCGATGGGAATCACGGAATGAGCAGGTCTTC. This sequence encodes CASSARWESRNEQVF.

The chain uses TRBV7-3 and TRBJ1-5; no clear D. V was cut by 1 base and J by 4 bases, with 8 bases left in between. Germline lookup yields CDR1 SGHTA and CDR2 FQGTGA. The CDR3 length is 14 residues. The CDR3, as DNA: TGTGCCAGCAGCTTAAGAAGTCGGAATCAGCCCCAGCATTTT. It encodes CASSLRSRNQPQHF.

This clonotype was counted many times. The rearrangement links TRBV5-6 to TRBJ1-1; D is unresolved. With 4 bases removed from V and 0 bases from J, the gap between germline ends came to 16 bases. Germline lookup yields CDR1 SGHDT and CDR2 YYEEEE. The CDR3 runs to 16 residues. CDR3 sequence: CASSHRNLWVNTEAFF. DNA for the CDR3: TGTGCCAGCAGCCATAGAAACTTATGGGTGAACACTGAAGCTTTCTTT.

The chain joins TRBV6-5 to TRBJ2-1, with D possibly being TRBD1 (6 bases). Germline assignment: CDR1 MNHEY and CDR2 SVGAGI. This CDR3 is 18 amino acids long. Trimming removed 0 bases from V and 1 base from J, with 16 bases in between. CDR3 residues: CASSYSGASNRSYNEQFF. The CDR3 DNA reads TGTGCCAGCAGTTACTCGGGGGCTAGTAATCGATCCTACAATGAGCAGTTCTTC.

V usage is TRBV6-2 or TRBV6-3 and J usage is TRBJ2-1; 9 bases are a match to TRBD2. Germline-derived CDR1 and CDR2 are MNHEY and SVGEGT. V shed 6 bases and J 2 bases; nucleotides not matched to a gene: 11. CDR3 length equals 17 residues. The CDR3 DNA reads as TGTGCCAGCAGAATACGACTGACTAGCGGTACCTACAATGAGCAGTTCTTC. The encoded protein is CASRIRLTSGTYNEQFF.

In nucleotides, the CDR3 is TGTGCCAGCTCACCGACCACCGGGGGCCCTGGAAACACCATATATTTT. Protein: CASSPTTGGPGNTIYF. The rearrangement uses TRBV18 and TRBJ1-3; D possibly corresponds to TRBD1 (6 bases). Trimming pared 3 bases from V and 2 bases from J, leaving 14 bases between. Germline V CDR1 and CDR2: KGHSH, LQKENI. The CDR3 runs 16 residues.

This clonotype was seen a few times. The chain links TRBV10-1 to TRBJ2-5; 7 nucleotides line up with TRBD1. Germline loops: CDR1 WNHNN, CDR2 SYGVQD (reference sequence). Trimming took 6 bases from V and 1 from J; bases not matched to a gene: 5. The CDR3 has 14 amino acids. Here the CDR3 DNA reads TGCGCCAGCAGCCCGGGACAGATCCAAGAGACCCAGTACTTC. It encodes CASSPGQIQETQYF.

The chain carries TRBV11-2 and TRBJ1-3, with a tentative D call TRBD1 (6 bases). CDR1 is SGHAT, CDR2 FQNNGV, per germline. The CDR3 totals 15 residues. Trimming removed 5 bases at V and 0 bases at J, with 11 bases between. CDR3 in DNA: TGTGCCAGCAGCCGGGACATAGCCTCTGGAAACACCATATATTTT. It codes for CASSRDIASGNTIYF.

This clonotype was observed at least ten times. V gene TRBV15 combines with J gene TRBJ2-2, with TRBD1 as a possible D gene (6 bases). The CDR3 covers 17 residues. With 0 bases removed from V and 2 bases from J, the gap between germline ends came to 13 bases. Germline V gene lookup returns CDR1 LNHNV and CDR2 YYDKDF (reference sequence). CDR3 sequence: CATSRDSATGNTGELFF. CDR3 nucleotides: TGTGCCACCAGCAGAGACTCTGCGACAGGCAACACCGGGGAGCTGTTTTTT.

This clonotype was seen a few times. The V and J genes are TRBV4-3 and TRBJ2-3; 14 bases fit TRBD2. The junction had 9 bases not matched to a gene; V was cut back by 4 bases and J by 6 bases. This CDR3 comprises 17 residues. Looked up from germline, CDR1 is LGHNA and CDR2 is YSLEER. The CDR3, as DNA: TGCGCCAGCAGCCCACGTAGACTAGCGGGAGGGCCTGATACGCAGTATTTT. Residues: CASSPRRLAGGPDTQYF.

As for this clonotype: A read error may be the cause here, since a much bigger clone is one base away. Because the CDR3's place on the DNA is in doubt, the DNA is left out and the CDR3 is given as listed by TCRdb. The chain has TRBV5-1 and TRBJ2-1; the D segment call TRBD2 is taken from the table without a DNA check. The CDR3 spans 13 amino acids, including both terminal residues. CDR1 and CDR2 from the germline V gene are SGHRS and YFSETQ. The CDR3 protein is CASSVGLGNEEFF.

This chain links TRBV7-8 with TRBJ2-1, with 8 bases aligning to TRBD2. Germline V gene sequence: CDR1 SGHVS, CDR2 FQNEAQ. The V and J ends lost 3 bases and 3 bases, in that order; junction bases with no gene match: 4. This CDR3 comprises 15 residues. This CDR3 reads CASSFGRVGYNEQFF. As DNA, the CDR3 is TGTGCCAGCAGCTTCGGGAGGGTTGGCTACAATGAGCAGTTCTTC.

The gene calls are TRBV19 and TRBJ2-1; a possible D gene is TRBD2 (6 bases). There are 12 residues in the CDR3. Germline V gene lookup returns CDR1 LNHDA and CDR2 SQIVND (reference sequence). V was clipped by 3 bases and J by 11 bases, with 11 bases between them. In DNA form, the CDR3 reads TGTGCCAGTAGTATTGGAGGGCCACAGCAGTTCTTC. Translated: CASSIGGPQQFF.

This clonotype was recorded at least ten times. The chain recombines TRBV5-1 with TRBJ1-1, with TRBD1 identical over 7 bases. V lost 4 bases and J lost 6; bases outside the gene matches: 12. Germline CDR1 reads SGHRS; CDR2 reads YFSETQ. The CDR3 is 15 amino acids. CDR3: CASSGETGRYAEAFF. CDR3 nucleotide sequence: TGCGCCAGCAGCGGGGAGACAGGGCGGTACGCTGAAGCTTTCTTT.

Many counts were recorded for this clonotype. This chain links TRBV3-1 with TRBJ2-7; 11 nucleotides line up with TRBD1. This CDR3 comprises 16 residues. Per the germline V gene, CDR1 is LGHDT and CDR2 is YNNKEL (reference sequence). V was clipped by 1 base and J by 4 bases; unmatched bases: 6. DNA for the CDR3: TGTGCCAGCAGCCAAGGGTGGGGGACAGGGGGTTACGAGCAGTACTTC. Encoded protein: CASSQGWGTGGYEQYF.

This clonotype appeared a few times. The chain joins TRBV6-1 to TRBJ2-1; D unclear. V was clipped by 7 bases and J by 8 bases, with 15 bases between them. In germline, CDR1 is MNHNS, CDR2 SASEGT. The CDR3 is 13 amino acids. The chain's CDR3 is CASTGLPHDEQFF. CDR3 nucleotide sequence: TGTGCCAGCACCGGTCTGCCTCACGATGAGCAGTTCTTC.

This clonotype was observed at least ten times. Written as DNA, the CDR3 is TGTGCCAGCAGTCCCCCTGAGACAGATACGCAGTATTTT. Protein sequence: CASSPPETDTQYF. The chain combines TRBV6-6 with TRBJ2-3, with D uncertain. Trimming took off 5 bases at V and 3 bases at J, with 9 bases between the two ends. Germline CDR1 MNHNY, CDR2 SVGAGI (reference sequence). The length of the CDR3 is 13 residues.